These 9 T cell receptor beta chains share one sample of origin, sequenced in a study of blood T cell repertoires in COVID-19. Sequencing used immunoSEQ multiplex PCR; TCRdb keeps in-frame clones, though not all of them. The profile shows 250,000 or so clones, about 89% of them singletons. Source material: PBMCs or T cells enriched from blood (not recorded which). The receptor set was obtained from a woman aged 18-35 years who had recovered from COVID-19.

The rearrangement links TRBV11-1 to TRBJ2-2; 7 bases map to TRBD1. The CDR3 is 14 amino acids. Per the germline V gene, CDR1 is SGHAT and CDR2 is FQDESV (reference sequence). With 4 bases clipped from V and 7 bases from J, the junction kept 6 bases outside the gene matches. CDR3 in DNA: TGTGCCAGCAGCTACATCACAGGGGTCGGGGAGCTGTTTTTT. Translated: CASSYITGVGELFF. Full variable domain (remainder filled in from reference TRBV11-1 and TRBJ2-2): EAEVAQSPRYKITEKSQAVAFWCDPISGHATLYWYRQILGQGPELLVQFQDESVVDDSQLPKDRFSAERLKGVDSTLKIQPAELGDSAMYLCASSYITGVGELFFGEGSRLTVL.

The V gene is TRBV19, the J gene TRBJ2-5; no definite D call. The CDR3 sequence is 13 residues long. Trimming cost V 6 bases and J 2 bases, with 10 bases left between them. CDR1 is LNHDA, CDR2 SQIVND, per germline (reference sequence). CDR3 DNA: TGTGCCAGTAGCCGACTGATTCAAGAGACCCAGTACTTC. Translation gives CASSRLIQETQYF.

V usage is TRBV27 and J usage is TRBJ2-3; TRBD2 might be the D (6 bases). This CDR3 is 16 amino acids long. The germline gives CDR1 MNHEY, CDR2 SMNVEV (reference sequence). V lost 1 base, J lost 5 bases, and 16 bases lay in between. CDR3 in DNA: TGTGCCAGCAGTTTATATGGAGGGGCCGGGGGAGATACGCAGTATTTT. Its translation: CASSLYGGAGGDTQYF.

The chain carries TRBV18 and TRBJ1-1, with D possibly being TRBD1 (5 bases). Looked up from germline, CDR1 is KGHSH and CDR2 is LQKENI. Deletions cut 2 bases from V and 1 base from J, with 11 bases between. The CDR3 is made up of 15 amino acids. The CDR3 bases are TGTGCCAGCTCACCAGTGATAGACAGGAACACTGAAGCTTTCTTT. Its translation: CASSPVIDRNTEAFF.

V usage is TRBV3-1 (or the pseudogene TRBV3-2) and J usage is TRBJ1-6, with TRBD1 matching over 7 bases. Trimming at V came to 4 bases and at J to 4 bases, leaving 4 bases not matched to a gene. There are 15 residues in the CDR3. CDR1 is LGHDT, CDR2 YNNKEL, per germline (reference sequence). The CDR3 protein is CASSRQGSYNSPLHF. The CDR3 DNA sequence: TGTGCCAGCAGCCGACAGGGATCGTATAATTCACCCCTCCACTTT.

The V and J genes are TRBV29-1 and TRBJ2-3; D not certain. The CDR3 runs 11 residues. The ends were cut back, 6 bases at V and 6 bases at J, with 10 bases in the middle. From germline, CDR1 is SQVTM and CDR2 ANQGSEA. The CDR3 nucleotides read TGCAGCGTCCCGGTGGAGGATACGCAGTATTTT. Protein: CSVPVEDTQYF.

This clone appeared a single time. The J gene is TRBJ2-5, the V gene TRBV15, with no clear D. The CDR3 is 14 amino acids. V was pared by 0 bases and J by 4 bases, with 9 bases between. Germline CDR1 is LNHNV and CDR2 is YYDKDF (reference sequence). The CDR3 sequence: CATSRDRVRETQYF. The CDR3 bases are TGTGCCACCAGCAGAGACCGGGTTAGAGAGACCCAGTACTTC.

The J gene is TRBJ2-7, the V gene TRBV11-2; tentative D call: TRBD1 (6 bases). The germline V gene encodes CDR1 SGHAT and CDR2 FQNNGV. CDR3 length equals 14 residues. The germline V and J ends were trimmed by 2 bases and 4 bases, with 12 bases remaining between them. In DNA, the CDR3 is TGTGCCAGCAGCTTAACCGGACAGAATTACGAGCAGTACTTC. This translates into CASSLTGQNYEQYF.

The gene calls are TRBV6-5 and TRBJ2-7; 12 nucleotides align to TRBD2. The CDR3 runs to 16 residues. V lost 0 bases and J lost 1; bases outside the gene matches: 1. Looked up from germline, CDR1 is MNHEY and CDR2 is SVGAGI. CDR3 region: CASSYSTSGGSYEQYF. CDR3 nucleotide sequence: TGTGCCAGCAGTTACTCGACTAGCGGGGGTTCCTACGAGCAGTACTTC.